This T cell receptor (beta chain) is from a study of cytomegalovirus exposure and HLA in healthy donors. The assay was immunoSEQ multiplex PCR, and TCRdb's table has in-frame clones only and misses some. Of around 170,000 clones listed, around 90% are singletons. V gave up 5 bases and J gave up 9 bases; unmatched junction bases: 14. This CDR3 comprises 15 residues. Germline V lookup: CDR1 KGHSH, CDR2 LQKENI. This chain connects TRBV18 to TRBJ2-3, with 7 bases fitting TRBD1. The source is a man between 18 and 35 years old in good health and CMV-seronegative. The sequenced sample consisted of PBMCs. CDR3 amino acids: CASSKGIGQAETQYF. CDR3 nucleotides: TGTGCCAGCTCAAAGGGTATCGGACAGGCCGAAACGCAGTATTTT.